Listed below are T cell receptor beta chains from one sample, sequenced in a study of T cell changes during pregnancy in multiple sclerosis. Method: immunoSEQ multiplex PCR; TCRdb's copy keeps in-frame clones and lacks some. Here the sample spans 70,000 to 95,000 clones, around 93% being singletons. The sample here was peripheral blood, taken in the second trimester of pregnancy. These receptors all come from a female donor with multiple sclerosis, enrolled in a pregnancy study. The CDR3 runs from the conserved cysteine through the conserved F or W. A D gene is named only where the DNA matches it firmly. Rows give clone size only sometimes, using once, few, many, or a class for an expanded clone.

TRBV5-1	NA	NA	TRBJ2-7	TGCGCCAGCAGCTTGTCGATGACTTACGAGCAGTACTTC	CASSLSMTYEQYF
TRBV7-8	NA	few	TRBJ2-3	TGTGCCAGCAGCTTAGTTACCTTCGGGGATACGCAGTATTTT	CASSLVTFGDTQYF
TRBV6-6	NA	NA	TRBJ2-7	TGTGCCAGCGTTACAGGCGCCCACTCTACCTACGAGCAGTACTTC	CASVTGAHSTYEQYF
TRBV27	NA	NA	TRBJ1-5	TGTGCCAGCAGTTCTAGACCCATGGGCAATCAGCCCCAGCATTTT	CASSSRPMGNQPQHF
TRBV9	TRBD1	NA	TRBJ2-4	TGTGCCAGCAGCCTCCTGGGACAGCTTGAGGACATTCAGTACTTC	CASSLLGQLEDIQYF
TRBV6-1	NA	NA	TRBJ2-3	TGTGCCAGCAATCTCTACGGGGGCACAGATACGCAGTATTTT	CASNLYGGTDTQYF
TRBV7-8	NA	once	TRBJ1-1	TGTGCCAGCAGCTTAGCTGGTGGAGGAGCTTTCTTT	CASSLAGGGAFF
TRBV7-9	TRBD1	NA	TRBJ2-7	TGTGCCAGCAGCTTATCTGGGACAGGGTATGACGAGCAGTACTTC	CASSLSGTGYDEQYF
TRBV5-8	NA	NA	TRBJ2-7	TGTGCCAGCAGCCCAAATTTCGAAAAGAGGCGGGGAAGCAGCTACGAGCAGTACTTC	CASSPNFEKRRGSSYEQYF
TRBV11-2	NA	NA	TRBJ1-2	TGTGCCAGCAGCTTAGGACGGGACTACACCTTC	CASSLGRDYTF
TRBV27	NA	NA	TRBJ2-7	TGTGCCAGCAGTTTATCACCGGGCTCCTACGAGCAGTACTTC	CASSLSPGSYEQYF
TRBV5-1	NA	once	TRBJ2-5	TGCGCCAGCAGCCATGACAGGTTGCCGGAGACCCAGTACTTC	CASSHDRLPETQYF
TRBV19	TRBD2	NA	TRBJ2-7	TGTGCCAGTAGTAATAGCGGGAGGGCCGACGAGCAGTACTTC	CASSNSGRADEQYF
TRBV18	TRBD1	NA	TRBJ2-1	TGTGTAATTGGGGACAGGGTTTTTGGGCAGTTCTTC	CVIGDRVFGQFF
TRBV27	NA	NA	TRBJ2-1	TGTGCCAGCACGGGTCACGGGGATGAGCAGTTCTTC	CASTGHGDEQFF
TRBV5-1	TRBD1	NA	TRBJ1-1	TGCGCCAGCAGCTTGGTAGGGGGCACGATGGGCACTGAAGCTTTCTTT	CASSLVGGTMGTEAFF
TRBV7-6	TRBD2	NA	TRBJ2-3	TGTGCCAGCAGCTTAGCGCCCGGGGGGACGTCAGATACGCAGTATTTT	CASSLAPGGTSDTQYF
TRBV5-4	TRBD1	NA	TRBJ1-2	TGTGCCAGCAGGGGGGATGGAGGGGGCATTATCTTCCGGCAACATGGCTACACCTTC	CASRGDGGGIIFRQHGYTF
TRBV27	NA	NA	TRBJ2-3	TGTGCCAGCAGTTATTCGCTAGCAGCAGATACGCAGTATTTT	CASSYSLAADTQYF
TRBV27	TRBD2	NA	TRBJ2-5	TGTGCCAGCAGTGCTTGGGGGGGAGAGACCCAGTACTTC	CASSAWGGETQYF
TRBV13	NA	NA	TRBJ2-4	TGTGCCAGCAGCTTATCGTACGAGATCATTCAGTACTTC	CASSLSYEIIQYF
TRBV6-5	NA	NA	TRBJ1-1	TGTGCCAGCAGTTACTCGACCAGCGGGGAAGCTTTCTTT	CASSYSTSGEAFF
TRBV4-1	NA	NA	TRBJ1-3	TGCGCCAGCAGCCAGGCCCGTGGAAACACCATATATTTT	CASSQARGNTIYF
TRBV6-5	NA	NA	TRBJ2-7	TGTGCCAGCAGGACTTCTCTTTACGAGCAGTACTTC	CASRTSLYEQYF
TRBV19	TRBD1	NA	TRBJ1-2	TGTGCCAGCTACAGGGGGGCCTATGGCTACACCTTC	CASYRGAYGYTF
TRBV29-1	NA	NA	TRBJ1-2	TGCAGCGTTGATTCGGGGAACTATGGCTACACCTTC	CSVDSGNYGYTF
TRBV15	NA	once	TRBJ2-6	TGTGCCACCAGCAGGCAGTCTGGTGGGGCCAACGTCCTGACTTTC	CATSRQSGGANVLTF
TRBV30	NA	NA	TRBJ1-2	TGTGCCTGGTCCCTATTGGGCCCGCGCTATGGCTACACCTTC	CAWSLLGPRYGYTF
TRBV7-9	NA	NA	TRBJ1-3	TGTGCCAGCAGCCGGGAGAGTGGGCGAAGTGCTGGAAACACCATATATTTT	CASSRESGRSAGNTIYF
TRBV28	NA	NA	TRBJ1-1	TGTGCCAGCAGACCACAGGGACCAATCACTGAAGCTTTCTTT	CASRPQGPITEAFF
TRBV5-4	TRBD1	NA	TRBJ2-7	TGTGCCAGCAGCTTGGGACAGGGTATGAGGGAGCAGTACTTC	CASSLGQGMREQYF
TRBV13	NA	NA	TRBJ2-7	TGTGCCAGCAGCTTAGGCCTTGGCAGGAACCCCTCCTACGAGCAGTACTTC	CASSLGLGRNPSYEQYF
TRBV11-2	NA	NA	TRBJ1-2	TGTGCCAGCCGTACAGTCTATGGCTACACCTTC	CASRTVYGYTF
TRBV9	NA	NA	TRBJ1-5	TGTGCCAGCGGATCCGACAGTAATCAGCCCCAGCATTTT	CASGSDSNQPQHF
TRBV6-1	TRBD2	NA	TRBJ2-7	TGTGCCAGCAGTGAAGTAAACGGGGGGACTTATGAGCAGTACTTC	CASSEVNGGTYEQYF
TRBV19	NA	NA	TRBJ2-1	TGTGCCAGTAGTATCAAGGGGGTTCCCTACAATGAGCAGTTCTTC	CASSIKGVPYNEQFF
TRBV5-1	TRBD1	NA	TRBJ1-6	TGCGCCAGCAGACGGACAGGGGGCGGAAATTATCCACCCCTCCACTTT	CASRRTGGGNYPPLHF
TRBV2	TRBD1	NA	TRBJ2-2	TGTGCCAGCAGTGCGATGCCGTGGACAGGGGGTGTCTCCGGGGAGCTGTTTTTT	CASSAMPWTGGVSGELFF